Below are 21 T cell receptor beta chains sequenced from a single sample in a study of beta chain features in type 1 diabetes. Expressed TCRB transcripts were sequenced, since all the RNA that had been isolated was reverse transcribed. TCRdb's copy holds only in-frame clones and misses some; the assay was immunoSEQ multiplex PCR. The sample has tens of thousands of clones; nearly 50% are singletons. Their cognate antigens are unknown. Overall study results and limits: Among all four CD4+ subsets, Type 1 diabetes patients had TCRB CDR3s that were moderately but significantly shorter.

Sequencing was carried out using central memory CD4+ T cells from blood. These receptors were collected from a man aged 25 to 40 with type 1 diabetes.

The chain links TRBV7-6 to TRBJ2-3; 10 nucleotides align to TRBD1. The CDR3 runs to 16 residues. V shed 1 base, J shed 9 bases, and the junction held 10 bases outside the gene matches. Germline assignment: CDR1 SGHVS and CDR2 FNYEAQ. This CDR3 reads CASSLGQGAVGGTQYF. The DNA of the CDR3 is TGTGCCAGCAGCTTAGGACAGGGGGCCGTAGGAGGGACGCAGTATTTT.

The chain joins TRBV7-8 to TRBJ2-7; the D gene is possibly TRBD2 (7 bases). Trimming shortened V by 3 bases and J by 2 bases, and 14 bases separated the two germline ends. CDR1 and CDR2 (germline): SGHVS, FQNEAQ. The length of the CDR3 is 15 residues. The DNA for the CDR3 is TGTGCCAGCAGCTTTGGGGTCGGGGGGCCCTACGAGCAGTACTTC. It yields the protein CASSFGVGGPYEQYF.

The CDR3 DNA is TGTGCCAGCACGGTTGGGGCAGGCTCCTACGAGCAGTACTTC. Residues: CASTVGAGSYEQYF. The genes are TRBV7-2 and TRBJ2-7; tentatively, D is TRBD1 (5 bases). This CDR3 is built from 14 residues. The ends were cut back, 7 bases at V and 0 bases at J, with 13 bases in the middle. Germline values: CDR1 SGHTA, CDR2 FQGNSA.

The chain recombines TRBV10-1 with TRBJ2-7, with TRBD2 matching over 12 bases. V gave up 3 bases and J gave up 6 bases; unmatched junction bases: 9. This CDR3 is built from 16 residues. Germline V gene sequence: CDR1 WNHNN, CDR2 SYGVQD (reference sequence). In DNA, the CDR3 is TGCGCCAGCAGTGATTTTGGACTAGCGGGGTCCGGCGAGCAGTACTTC. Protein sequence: CASSDFGLAGSGEQYF.

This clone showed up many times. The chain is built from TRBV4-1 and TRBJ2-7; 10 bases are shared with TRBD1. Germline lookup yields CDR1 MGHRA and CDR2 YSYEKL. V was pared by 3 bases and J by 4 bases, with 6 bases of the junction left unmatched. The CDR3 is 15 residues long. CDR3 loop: CASSQAGTGVYEQYF. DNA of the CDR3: TGCGCCAGCAGCCAGGCCGGGACAGGGGTATACGAGCAGTACTTC.

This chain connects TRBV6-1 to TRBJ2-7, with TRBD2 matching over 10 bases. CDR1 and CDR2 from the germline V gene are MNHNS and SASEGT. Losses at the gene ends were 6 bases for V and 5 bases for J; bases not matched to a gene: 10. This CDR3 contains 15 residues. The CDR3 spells CASSDPGLATNEQYF. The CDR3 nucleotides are TGTGCCAGCAGCGACCCGGGACTAGCGACTAACGAGCAGTACTTC.

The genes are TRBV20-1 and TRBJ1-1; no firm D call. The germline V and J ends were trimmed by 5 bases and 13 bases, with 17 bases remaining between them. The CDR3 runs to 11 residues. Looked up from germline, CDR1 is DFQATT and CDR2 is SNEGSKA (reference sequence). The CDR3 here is CSARKGREGFF. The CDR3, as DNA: TGCAGTGCTCGAAAGGGCCGGGAGGGTTTCTTT.

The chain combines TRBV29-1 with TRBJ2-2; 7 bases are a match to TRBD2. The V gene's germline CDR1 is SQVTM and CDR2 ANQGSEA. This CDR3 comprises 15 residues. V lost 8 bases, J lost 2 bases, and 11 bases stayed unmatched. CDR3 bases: TGCAGCATAGGGAGGGTGGGCAGAAACACCGGGGAGCTGTTTTTT. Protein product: CSIGRVGRNTGELFF.

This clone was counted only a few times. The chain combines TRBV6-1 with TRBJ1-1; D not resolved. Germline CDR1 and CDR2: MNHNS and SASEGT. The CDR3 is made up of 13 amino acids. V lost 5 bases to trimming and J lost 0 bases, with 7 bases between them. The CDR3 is CASSNLLNTEAFF. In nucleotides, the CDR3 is TGTGCCAGCAGTAATCTTTTGAACACTGAAGCTTTCTTT.

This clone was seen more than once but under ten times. The DNA of the CDR3 is TGTGCCAGCAGCCTAGGGGGGGCCTCCTACGAGCAGTACTTC. It translates to CASSLGGASYEQYF. The rearrangement joins TRBV4-2 to TRBJ2-7; TRBD2 is a possible D gene (7 bases). Germline CDR1 is LGHNA and CDR2 is YNFKEQ. V lost 4 bases and J 0 bases, leaving 10 bases between the germline ends. The length of the CDR3 is 14 residues.

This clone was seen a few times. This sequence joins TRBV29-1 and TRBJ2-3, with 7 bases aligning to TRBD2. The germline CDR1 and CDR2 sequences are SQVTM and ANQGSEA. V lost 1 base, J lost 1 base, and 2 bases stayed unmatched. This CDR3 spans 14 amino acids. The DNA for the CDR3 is TGCAGCGTTGAAGGGGCGGGGGGCACAGATACGCAGTATTTT. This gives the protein CSVEGAGGTDTQYF.

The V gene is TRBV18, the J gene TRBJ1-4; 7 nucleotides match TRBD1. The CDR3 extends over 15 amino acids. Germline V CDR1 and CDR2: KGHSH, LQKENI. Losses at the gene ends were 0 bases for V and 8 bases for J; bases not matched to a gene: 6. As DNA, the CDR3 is TGTGCCAGCTCACCACCAGGGAGAGGGGGCGAAAAACTGTTTTTT. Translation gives CASSPPGRGGEKLFF.

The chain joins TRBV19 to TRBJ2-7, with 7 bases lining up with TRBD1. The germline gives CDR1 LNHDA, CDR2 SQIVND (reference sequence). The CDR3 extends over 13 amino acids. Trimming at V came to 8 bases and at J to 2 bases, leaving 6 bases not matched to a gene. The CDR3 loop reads CASGSQGAYEQYF. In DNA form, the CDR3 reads TGTGCCAGTGGGTCGCAGGGGGCCTACGAGCAGTACTTC.

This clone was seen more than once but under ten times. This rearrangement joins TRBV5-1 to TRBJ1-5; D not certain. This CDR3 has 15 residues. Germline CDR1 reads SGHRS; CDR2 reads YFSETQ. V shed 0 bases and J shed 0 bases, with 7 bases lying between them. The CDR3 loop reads CASSLEGSSNQPQHF. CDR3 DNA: TGCGCCAGCAGCTTGGAAGGGAGTAGCAATCAGCCCCAGCATTTT.

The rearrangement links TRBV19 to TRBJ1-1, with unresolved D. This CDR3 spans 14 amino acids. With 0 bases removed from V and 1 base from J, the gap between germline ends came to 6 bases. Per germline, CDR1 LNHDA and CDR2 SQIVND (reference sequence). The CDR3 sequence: CASSIDRGNTEAFF. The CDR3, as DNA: TGTGCCAGTAGTATAGACCGAGGGAACACTGAAGCTTTCTTT.

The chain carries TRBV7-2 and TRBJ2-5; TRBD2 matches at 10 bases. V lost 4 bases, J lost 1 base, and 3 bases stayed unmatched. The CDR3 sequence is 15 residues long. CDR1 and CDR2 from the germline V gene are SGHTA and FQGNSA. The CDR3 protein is CASSSTSGRQETQYF. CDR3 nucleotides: TGTGCCAGCAGCTCGACTAGCGGGCGCCAAGAGACCCAGTACTTC.

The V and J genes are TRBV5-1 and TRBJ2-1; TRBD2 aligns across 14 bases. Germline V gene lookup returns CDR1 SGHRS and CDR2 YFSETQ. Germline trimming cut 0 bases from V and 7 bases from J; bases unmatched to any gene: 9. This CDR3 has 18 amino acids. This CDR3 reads CASSLAQTSGRAGNEQFF. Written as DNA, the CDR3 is TGCGCCAGCAGCTTGGCCCAGACTAGCGGGAGGGCCGGGAATGAGCAGTTCTTC.

CDR3 coding DNA: TGTGCCAGCAGAGCGGGGCAGGGTAATGGCTACACCTTC. Translated, it gives CASRAGQGNGYTF. The rearrangement uses TRBV6-1 and TRBJ1-2; tentatively, D is TRBD1 (5 bases). The germline CDR1 and CDR2 sequences are MNHNS and SASEGT. This CDR3 contains 13 residues. The V gene lost 6 bases and the J gene lost 6 bases, with 14 bases spanning the gap.

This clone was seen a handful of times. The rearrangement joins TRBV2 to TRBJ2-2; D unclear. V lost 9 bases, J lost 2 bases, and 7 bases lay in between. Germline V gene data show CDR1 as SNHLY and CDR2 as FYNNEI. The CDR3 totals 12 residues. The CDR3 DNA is TGTGCCAGTGAACTTAACACCGGGGAGCTGTTTTTT. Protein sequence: CASELNTGELFF.

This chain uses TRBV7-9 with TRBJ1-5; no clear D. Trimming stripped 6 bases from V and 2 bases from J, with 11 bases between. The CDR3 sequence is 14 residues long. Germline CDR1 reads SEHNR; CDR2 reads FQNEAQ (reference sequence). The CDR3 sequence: CASSPTGGNQPQHF. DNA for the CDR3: TGTGCCAGCAGTCCGACCGGGGGCAATCAGCCCCAGCATTTT. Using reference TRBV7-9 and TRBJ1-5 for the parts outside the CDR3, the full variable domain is DTGVSQNPRHKITKRGQNVTFRCDPISEHNRLYWYRQTLGQGPEFLTYFQNEAQLEKSRLLSDRFSAERPKGSFSTLEIQRTEQGDSAMYLCASSPTGGNQPQHFGDGTRLSIL.

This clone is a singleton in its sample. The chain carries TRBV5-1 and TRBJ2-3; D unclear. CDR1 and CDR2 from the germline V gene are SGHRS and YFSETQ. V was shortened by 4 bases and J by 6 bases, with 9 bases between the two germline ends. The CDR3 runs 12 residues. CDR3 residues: CASSTTGDTQYF. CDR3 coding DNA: TGCGCCAGCAGCACGACCGGGGATACGCAGTATTTT.